This is a list of T cell receptor beta chains from one sample in a study of blood T cell repertoires in COVID-19. Using immunoSEQ multiplex PCR, the repertoire was profiled, and TCRdb retains in-frame clones only, with some absent. The top ten hold about 9.5% of the sample, which has roughly 250,000 clones, about 80% seen once. The specimen was peripheral blood. These receptors were obtained from a woman aged 80 or over with acute or convalescent COVID-19. Both conserved end residues are part of each CDR3. A D gene is named only where the DNA matches it firmly. Rows give clone size only sometimes, using once, few, many, or a class for an expanded clone.

17 | TRBJ2-2 | TRBD1 | few | TRBV28 | CASSLRGQGVRAGELFF | TGTGCCAGCAGTTTAAGGGGACAGGGGGTCAGGGCCGGGGAGCTGTTTTTT
14 | TRBJ1-2 | - | - | TRBV6-1 | CASSEGTVSYGYTF | TGTGCCAGCAGTGAAGGCACAGTGAGCTATGGCTACACCTTC
14 | TRBJ2-2 | - | - | TRBV7-7 | CASSFEGNTGELFF | TGTGCTAGCAGCTTTGAGGGGAACACCGGGGAGCTGTTTTTT
15 | TRBJ2-2 | - | many | TRBV7-9 | CASSRSLTGTGELFF | TGTGCCAGCAGCCGCTCACTGACGGGCACCGGGGAGCTGTTTTTT
13 | TRBJ1-1 | - | - | TRBV6-5 | CASPGAVNTEAFF | TGTGCCAGCCCAGGGGCAGTAAACACTGAAGCTTTCTTT
15 | TRBJ1-4 | - | - | TRBV7-8 | CASSSQGRGAEKLFF | TGTGCCAGCAGCTCACAGGGAAGGGGAGCTGAAAAACTGTTTTTT
14 | TRBJ1-6 | - | - | TRBV4-1 | CASSPQVHSSPLHF | TGCGCCAGCAGCCCACAGGTTCACAGCTCACCCCTCCACTTT
13 | TRBJ2-7 | TRBD1 | few | TRBV27 | CASSQDRVGEQYF | TGTGCCAGCAGCCAGGACAGGGTGGGCGAGCAGTACTTC
13 | TRBJ2-7 | - | - | TRBV3-1/TRBV3-2 | CASSQGRGNEQYF | TGTGCCAGCAGCCAAGGACGGGGGAACGAGCAGTACTTC
17 | TRBJ1-1 | TRBD1 | - | TRBV19 | CASSIGRTGGANTEAFF | TGTGCCAGTAGTATAGGACGGACAGGGGGAGCCAACACTGAAGCTTTCTTT
14 | TRBJ2-1 | TRBD2 | - | TRBV9 | CASSPLSGEREQFF | TGTGCCAGCAGCCCTTTGAGCGGGGAACGGGAGCAGTTCTTC
15 | TRBJ1-2 | - | - | TRBV9 | CASSVAGSMGYGYTF | TGTGCCAGCAGCGTAGCTGGGAGTATGGGGTATGGCTACACCTTC
15 | TRBJ1-6 | - | - | TRBV2 | CASSRGQILQSPLHF | TGTGCCAGCAGTCGCGGACAGATTCTTCAATCACCCCTCCACTTT
15 | TRBJ2-2 | - | - | TRBV30 | CAWSVRLEGQGELFF | TGTGCCTGGAGTGTACGCCTGGAGGGTCAGGGCGAGCTGTTTTTT
13 | TRBJ1-2 | TRBD1 | - | TRBV12-3/TRBV12-4 | CASSRQGTTGYTF | TGTGCCAGCAGTCGACAGGGAACGACTGGCTACACCTTC
16 | TRBJ2-5 | TRBD1 | once | TRBV7-9 | CASSLEPGQGTETQYF | TGTGCCAGCAGCTTAGAACCGGGACAGGGTACTGAGACCCAGTACTTC
17 | TRBJ1-4 | - | - | TRBV5-1 | CASSLGEARGTNEKLFF | TGCGCCAGCAGCTTGGGGGAGGCCCGCGGAACTAATGAAAAACTGTTTTTT
13 | TRBJ1-5 | - | - | TRBV18 | CASSPEHHQPQHF | TGTGCCAGCTCACCAGAGCATCATCAGCCCCAGCATTTT
16 | TRBJ2-1 | TRBD2 | - | TRBV15 | CATSRDRGGSYNEQFF | TGTGCCACCAGCAGAGATCGGGGGGGGTCCTACAATGAGCAGTTCTTC
15 | TRBJ1-1 | TRBD1 | - | TRBV9 | CASSPRTGTGTEAFF | TGTGCCAGCAGCCCGCGGACAGGGACGGGCACTGAAGCTTTCTTT
14 | TRBJ1-5 | TRBD1 | - | TRBV6-6 | CASRKDRENQPQHF | TGTGCCAGCAGGAAAGACAGGGAAAATCAGCCCCAGCATTTT
14 | TRBJ1-6 | - | - | TRBV9 | CASSERDIAEPLHF | TGTGCCAGCAGCGAGAGGGACATAGCTGAACCCCTCCACTTT
15 | TRBJ1-4 | - | - | TRBV4-1 | CASSQDPGRKEKLFF | TGCGCCAGCAGCCAGGATCCAGGGCGAAAGGAAAAACTGTTTTTT
19 | TRBJ1-5 | - | - | TRBV28 | CASSLMITPGGQVNQPQHF | TGTGCCAGCAGTTTAATGATCACCCCCGGGGGGCAAGTCAATCAGCCCCAGCATTTT
15 | TRBJ1-1 | - | - | TRBV7-2 | CASSLRQIKNTEAFF | TGTGCCAGCAGCTTGAGACAGATAAAGAACACTGAAGCTTTCTTT
15 | TRBJ2-1 | TRBD1 | - | TRBV5-8 | CASSWGQSSYNEQFF | TGTGCCAGCAGCTGGGGACAGAGCTCCTACAATGAGCAGTTCTTC
17 | TRBJ2-7 | TRBD2 | - | TRBV25-1 | CASSDPYRGGIKEEQYF | TGTGCCAGCAGTGATCCTTATCGGGGGGGTATAAAGGAAGAGCAGTACTTC
15 | TRBJ1-4 | - | - | TRBV25-1 | CASAVGSPGNEKLFF | TGTGCCAGCGCTGTAGGCTCTCCGGGGAATGAAAAACTGTTTTTT
16 | TRBJ1-4 | - | - | TRBV19 | CASRAPRQESNEKLFF | TGTGCCAGTCGAGCTCCGAGACAGGAGTCTAATGAAAAACTGTTTTTT
15 | TRBJ1-5 | TRBD1 | few | TRBV7-2 | CASSLDRGPNQPQHF | TGTGCCAGCAGCTTAGACAGGGGGCCGAATCAGCCCCAGCATTTT
15 | TRBJ2-1 | TRBD1 | many | TRBV5-4 | CASSPGQGNYNEQFF | TGTGCCAGCAGCCCTGGACAGGGGAACTACAATGAGCAGTTCTTC
15 | TRBJ2-2 | TRBD1 | - | TRBV15 | CATSTGQANTGELFF | TGTGCCACCAGCACGGGACAGGCGAACACCGGGGAGCTGTTTTTT
16 | TRBJ2-5 | TRBD2 | - | TRBV19 | CASSTRLAGLQETQYF | TGTGCCAGTAGTACTCGACTAGCGGGCCTCCAAGAGACCCAGTACTTC
12 | TRBJ2-1 | - | - | TRBV2 | CASREDSTRQFF | TGTGCCAGCAGGGAGGACAGTACTAGGCAGTTCTTC
14 | TRBJ1-2 | - | - | TRBV19 | CASTRGGPGYGYTF | TGTGCCAGCACCCGGGGGGGCCCAGGGTATGGCTACACCTTC
14 | TRBJ2-3 | TRBD2 | - | TRBV3-1/TRBV3-2 | CASSQGRGGVTQYF | TGTGCCAGCAGCCAAGGGCGGGGGGGTGTTACGCAGTATTTT
17 | TRBJ2-3 | TRBD2 | - | TRBV27 | CASSLLGLAGALDTQYF | TGTGCCAGCAGTTTATTGGGACTAGCGGGGGCCCTAGATACGCAGTATTTT
17 | TRBJ1-1 | TRBD1 | few | TRBV2 | CASSEAGQGRRRTEAFF | TGTGCCAGCAGTGAAGCGGGACAGGGCCGACGGCGTACTGAAGCTTTCTTT
15 | TRBJ2-7 | - | - | TRBV11-2 | CASSSRGPTSYEQYF | TGTGCCAGCAGCTCCCGCGGGCCCACATCCTACGAGCAGTACTTC
13 | TRBJ1-2 | - | - | TRBV30 | CAWSPGSYYGYTF | TGTGCCTGGAGTCCGGGGTCGTACTATGGCTACACCTTC
12 | TRBJ2-5 | - | - | TRBV29-1 | CSVGSGVETQYF | TGCAGCGTTGGGTCAGGGGTAGAGACCCAGTACTTC
16 | TRBJ2-5 | - | - | TRBV9 | CASSEYSGVYQETQYF | TGTGCCAGCAGCGAGTATAGCGGAGTATACCAAGAGACCCAGTACTTC
14 | TRBJ1-5 | - | - | TRBV18 | CASSPTTGNQPQHF | TGTGCCAGCTCACCCACGACAGGCAATCAGCCCCAGCATTTT
14 | TRBJ1-3 | - | - | TRBV18 | CASSPAATENTIYF | TGTGCCAGCTCACCTGCGGCGACGGAAAACACCATATATTTT
13 | TRBJ2-7 | - | once | TRBV12-3/TRBV12-4 | CASSLGGLGEQYF | TGTGCCAGCAGTTTAGGAGGTTTGGGCGAGCAGTACTTC
11 | TRBJ1-1 | - | - | TRBV7-2 | CAVGGNTEAFF | TGTGCCGTCGGGGGGAACACTGAAGCTTTCTTT
15 | TRBJ1-1 | TRBD1 | few | TRBV18 | CASSPVGQATTEAFF | TGTGCCAGCTCACCAGTGGGACAGGCTACCACTGAAGCTTTCTTT
13 | TRBJ1-2 | - | - | TRBV28 | CASRRTANYGYTF | TGTGCCAGCAGACGGACAGCTAACTATGGCTACACCTTC
13 | TRBJ2-7 | - | - | TRBV6-5 | CASSRTTSYEQYF | TGTGCCAGCAGCCGGACAACTTCCTACGAGCAGTACTTC
12 | TRBJ2-5 | - | - | TRBV5-4 | CASSRAGETQYF | TGTGCCAGCAGCCGCGCCGGGGAGACCCAGTACTTC
16 | TRBJ1-1 | - | once | TRBV4-1 | CASSLGEFLTDTEAFF | TGCGCCAGCAGCCTGGGCGAGTTTCTAACGGACACTGAAGCTTTCTTT